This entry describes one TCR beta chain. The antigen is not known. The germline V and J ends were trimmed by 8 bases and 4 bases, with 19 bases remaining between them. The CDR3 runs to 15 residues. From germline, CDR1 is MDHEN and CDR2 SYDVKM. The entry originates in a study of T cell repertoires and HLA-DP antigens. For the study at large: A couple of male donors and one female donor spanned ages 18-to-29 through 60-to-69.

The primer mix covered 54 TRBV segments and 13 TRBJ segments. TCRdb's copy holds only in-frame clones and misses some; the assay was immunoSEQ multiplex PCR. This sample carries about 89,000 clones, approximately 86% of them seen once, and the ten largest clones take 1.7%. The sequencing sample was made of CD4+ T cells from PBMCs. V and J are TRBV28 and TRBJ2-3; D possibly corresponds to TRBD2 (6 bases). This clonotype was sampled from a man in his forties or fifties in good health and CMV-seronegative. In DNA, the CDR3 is TGTGCCAGCCTAGTGCCGGCGGGATTGGCAGATACGCAGTATTTT. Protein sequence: CASLVPAGLADTQYF.